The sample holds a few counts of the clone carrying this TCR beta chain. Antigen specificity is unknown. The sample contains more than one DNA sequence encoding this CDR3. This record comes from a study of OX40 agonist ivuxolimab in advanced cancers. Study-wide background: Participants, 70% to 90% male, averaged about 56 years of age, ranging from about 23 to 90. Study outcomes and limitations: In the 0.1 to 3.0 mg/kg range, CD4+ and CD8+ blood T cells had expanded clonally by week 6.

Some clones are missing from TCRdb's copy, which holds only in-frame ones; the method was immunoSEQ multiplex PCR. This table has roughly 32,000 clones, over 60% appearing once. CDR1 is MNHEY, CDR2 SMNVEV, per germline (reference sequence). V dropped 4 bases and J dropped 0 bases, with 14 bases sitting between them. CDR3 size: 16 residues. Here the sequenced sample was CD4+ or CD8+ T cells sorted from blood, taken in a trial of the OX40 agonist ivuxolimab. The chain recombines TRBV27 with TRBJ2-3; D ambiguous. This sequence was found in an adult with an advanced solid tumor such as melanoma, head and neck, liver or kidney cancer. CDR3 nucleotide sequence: TGTGCCAGCAGTTCGCGCAGGTCCATTAGCACAGATACGCAGTATTTT. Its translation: CASSSRRSISTDTQYF.